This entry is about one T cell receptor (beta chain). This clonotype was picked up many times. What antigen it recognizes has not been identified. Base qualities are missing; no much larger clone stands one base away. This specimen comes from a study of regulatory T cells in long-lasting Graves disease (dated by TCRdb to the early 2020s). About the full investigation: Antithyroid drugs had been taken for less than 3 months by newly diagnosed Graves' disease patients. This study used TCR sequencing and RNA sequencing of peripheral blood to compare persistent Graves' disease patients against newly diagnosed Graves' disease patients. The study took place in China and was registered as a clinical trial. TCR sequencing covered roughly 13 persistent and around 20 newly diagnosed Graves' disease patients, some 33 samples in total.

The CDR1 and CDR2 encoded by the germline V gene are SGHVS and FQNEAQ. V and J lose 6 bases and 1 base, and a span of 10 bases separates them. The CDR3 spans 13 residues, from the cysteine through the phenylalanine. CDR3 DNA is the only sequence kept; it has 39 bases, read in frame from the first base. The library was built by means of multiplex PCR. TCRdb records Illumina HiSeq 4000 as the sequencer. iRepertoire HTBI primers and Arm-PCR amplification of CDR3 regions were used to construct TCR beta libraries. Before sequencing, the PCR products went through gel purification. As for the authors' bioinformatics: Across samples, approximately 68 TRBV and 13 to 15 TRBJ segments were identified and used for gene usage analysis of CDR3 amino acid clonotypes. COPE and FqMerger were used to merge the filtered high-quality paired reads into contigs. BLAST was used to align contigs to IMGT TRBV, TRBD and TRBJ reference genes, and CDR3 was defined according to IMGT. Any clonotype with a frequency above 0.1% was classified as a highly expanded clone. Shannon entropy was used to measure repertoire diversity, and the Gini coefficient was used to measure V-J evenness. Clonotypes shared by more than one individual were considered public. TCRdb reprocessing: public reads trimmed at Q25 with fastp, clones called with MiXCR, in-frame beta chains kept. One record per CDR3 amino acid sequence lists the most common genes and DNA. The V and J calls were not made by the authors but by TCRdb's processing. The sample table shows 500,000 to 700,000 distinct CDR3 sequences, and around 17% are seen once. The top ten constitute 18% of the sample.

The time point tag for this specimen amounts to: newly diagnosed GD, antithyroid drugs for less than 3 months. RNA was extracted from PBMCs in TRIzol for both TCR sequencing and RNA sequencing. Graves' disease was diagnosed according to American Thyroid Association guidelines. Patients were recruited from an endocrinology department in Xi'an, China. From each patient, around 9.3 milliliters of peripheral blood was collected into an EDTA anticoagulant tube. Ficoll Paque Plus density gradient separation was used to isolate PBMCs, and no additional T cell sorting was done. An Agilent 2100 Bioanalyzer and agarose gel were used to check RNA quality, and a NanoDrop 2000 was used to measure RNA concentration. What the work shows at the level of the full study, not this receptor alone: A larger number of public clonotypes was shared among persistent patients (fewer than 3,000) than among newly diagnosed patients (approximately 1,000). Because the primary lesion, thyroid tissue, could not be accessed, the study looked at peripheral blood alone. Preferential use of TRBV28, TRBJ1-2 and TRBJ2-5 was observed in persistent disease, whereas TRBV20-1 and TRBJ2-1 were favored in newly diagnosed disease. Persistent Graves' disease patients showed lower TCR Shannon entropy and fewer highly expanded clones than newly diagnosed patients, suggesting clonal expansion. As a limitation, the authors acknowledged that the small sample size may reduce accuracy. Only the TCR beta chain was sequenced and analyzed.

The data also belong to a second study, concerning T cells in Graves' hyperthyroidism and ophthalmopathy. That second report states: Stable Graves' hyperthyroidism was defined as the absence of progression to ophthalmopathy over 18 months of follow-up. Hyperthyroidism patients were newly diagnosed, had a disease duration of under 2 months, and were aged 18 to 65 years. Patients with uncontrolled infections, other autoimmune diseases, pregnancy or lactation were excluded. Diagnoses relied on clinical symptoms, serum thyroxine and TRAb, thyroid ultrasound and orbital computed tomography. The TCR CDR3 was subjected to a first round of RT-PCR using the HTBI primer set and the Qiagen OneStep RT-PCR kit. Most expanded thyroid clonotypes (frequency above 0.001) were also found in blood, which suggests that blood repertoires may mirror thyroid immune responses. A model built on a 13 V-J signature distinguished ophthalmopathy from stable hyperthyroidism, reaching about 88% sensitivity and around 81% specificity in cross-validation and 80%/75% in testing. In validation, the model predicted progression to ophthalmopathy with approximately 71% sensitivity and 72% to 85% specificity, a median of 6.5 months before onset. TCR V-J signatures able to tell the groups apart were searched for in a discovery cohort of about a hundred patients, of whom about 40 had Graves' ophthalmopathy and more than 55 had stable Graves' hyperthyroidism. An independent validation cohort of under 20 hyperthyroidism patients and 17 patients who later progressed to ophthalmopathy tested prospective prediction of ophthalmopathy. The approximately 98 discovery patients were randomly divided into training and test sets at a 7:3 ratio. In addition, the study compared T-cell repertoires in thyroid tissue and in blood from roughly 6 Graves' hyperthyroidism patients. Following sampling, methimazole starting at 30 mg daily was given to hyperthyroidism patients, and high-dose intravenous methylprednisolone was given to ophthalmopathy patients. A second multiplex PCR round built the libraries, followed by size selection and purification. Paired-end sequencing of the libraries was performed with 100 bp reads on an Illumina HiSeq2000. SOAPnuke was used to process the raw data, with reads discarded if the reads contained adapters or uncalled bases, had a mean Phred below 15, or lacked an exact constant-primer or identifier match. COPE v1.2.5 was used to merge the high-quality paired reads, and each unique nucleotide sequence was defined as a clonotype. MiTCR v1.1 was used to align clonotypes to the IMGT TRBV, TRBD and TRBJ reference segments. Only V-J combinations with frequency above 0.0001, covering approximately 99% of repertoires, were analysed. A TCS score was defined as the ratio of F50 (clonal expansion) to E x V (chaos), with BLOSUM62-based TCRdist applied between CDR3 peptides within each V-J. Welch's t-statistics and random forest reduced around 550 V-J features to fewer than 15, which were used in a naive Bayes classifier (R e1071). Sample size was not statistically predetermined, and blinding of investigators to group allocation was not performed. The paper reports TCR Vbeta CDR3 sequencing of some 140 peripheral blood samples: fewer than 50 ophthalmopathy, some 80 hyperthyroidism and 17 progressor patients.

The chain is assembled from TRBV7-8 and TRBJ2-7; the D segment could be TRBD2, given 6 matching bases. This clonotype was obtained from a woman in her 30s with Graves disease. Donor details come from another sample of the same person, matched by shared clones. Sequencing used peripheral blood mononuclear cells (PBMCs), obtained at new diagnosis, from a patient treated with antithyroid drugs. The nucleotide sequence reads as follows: TGTGCCAGCAGTACGGGGACTTCCTACGAGCAGTACTTC. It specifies CASSTGTSYEQYF.